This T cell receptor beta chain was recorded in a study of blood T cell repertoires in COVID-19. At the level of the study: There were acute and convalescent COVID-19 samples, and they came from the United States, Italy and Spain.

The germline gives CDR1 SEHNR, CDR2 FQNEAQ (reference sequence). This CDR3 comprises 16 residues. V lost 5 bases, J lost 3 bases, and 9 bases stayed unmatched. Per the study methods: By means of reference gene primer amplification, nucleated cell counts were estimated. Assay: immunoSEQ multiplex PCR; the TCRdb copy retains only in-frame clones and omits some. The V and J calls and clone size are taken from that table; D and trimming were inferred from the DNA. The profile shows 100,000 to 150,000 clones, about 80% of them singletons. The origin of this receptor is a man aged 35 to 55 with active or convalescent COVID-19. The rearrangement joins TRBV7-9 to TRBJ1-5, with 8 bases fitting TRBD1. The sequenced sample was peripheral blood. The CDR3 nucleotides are TGTGCCAGCAGCGACTGGACAGGGCCCCACAATCAGCCCCAGCATTTT. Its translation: CASSDWTGPHNQPQHF. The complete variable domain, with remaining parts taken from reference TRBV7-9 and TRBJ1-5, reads DTGVSQNPRHKITKRGQNVTFRCDPISEHNRLYWYRQTLGQGPEFLTYFQNEAQLEKSRLLSDRFSAERPKGSFSTLEIQRTEQGDSAMYLCASSDWTGPHNQPQHFGDGTRLSIL.